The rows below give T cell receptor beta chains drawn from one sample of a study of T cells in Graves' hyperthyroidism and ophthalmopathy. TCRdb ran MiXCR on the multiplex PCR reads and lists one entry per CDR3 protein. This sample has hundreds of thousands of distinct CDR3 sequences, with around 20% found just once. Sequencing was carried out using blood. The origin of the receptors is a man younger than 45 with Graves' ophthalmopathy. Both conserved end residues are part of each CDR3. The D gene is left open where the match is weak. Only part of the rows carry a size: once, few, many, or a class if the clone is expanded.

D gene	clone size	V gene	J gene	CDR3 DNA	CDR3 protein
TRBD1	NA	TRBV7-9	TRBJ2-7	TGTGCCAGCAGGCCTGTCCGGGACAGGGTCTACGAGCAGTACTTC	CASRPVRDRVYEQYF
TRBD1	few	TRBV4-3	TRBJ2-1	TGCGCCAGCAGCCAAGGGGGACAGGCTTACAATGAGCAGTTCTTC	CASSQGGQAYNEQFF
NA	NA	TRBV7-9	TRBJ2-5	TGTGCCAGCAGCTCTCGTCGCTCTGTCCTGAATGGGGGGACCCAGTACTTC	CASSSRRSVLNGGTQYF
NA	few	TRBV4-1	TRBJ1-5	TGCGCCAGCAGCGAAGATCGACACATAGAGAAGCCCCAGCATTTT	CASSEDRHIEKPQHF
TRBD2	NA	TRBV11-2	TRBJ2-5	TGTGCCAGCAGCCCGGGACTAGCGGGAATAGGCCAGTACTTC	CASSPGLAGIGQYF
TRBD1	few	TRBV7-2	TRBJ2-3	TGTGCCAGCACCCCGGGACAGGGACTCAGGACGCAGTATTTT	CASTPGQGLRTQYF
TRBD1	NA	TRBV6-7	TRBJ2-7	TGTGCCAGCAGCCCCTTAAGGGACAGCTCCTACGAGCAGTACTTC	CASSPLRDSSYEQYF
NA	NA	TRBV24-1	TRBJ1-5	TGTGCCACCAGTGACAGGAACAATCAGCCCCAGCATTTT	CATSDRNNQPQHF
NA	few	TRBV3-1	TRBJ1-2	TGTGCCAGCAGCCAAGATGACGGGGTTGGCTATGGCTACACCTTC	CASSQDDGVGYGYTF
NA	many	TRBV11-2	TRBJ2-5	TGTGCCAGCAGCCCCTTCTCCAGCGCCAGAGAACAAGAGACCCAGTACTTC	CASSPFSSAREQETQYF
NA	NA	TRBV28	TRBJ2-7	TGTGCCAGCAGGGGGACAACTTCCTACGAGCAGTACTTC	CASRGTTSYEQYF
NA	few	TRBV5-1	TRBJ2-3	TGCGCCAGCAGCGCCTCCGGGACATTTAGCACAGATACGCAGTATTTT	CASSASGTFSTDTQYF
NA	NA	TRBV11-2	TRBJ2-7	TGTGCCAGCAGCTTATATGATGTCTACGAGCAGTACTTC	CASSLYDVYEQYF
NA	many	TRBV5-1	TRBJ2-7	TGCGCCAGCAGCGCCTCTGGGGGGTCCGAGCAGTACTTC	CASSASGGSEQYF
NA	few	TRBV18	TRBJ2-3	TGTGCCAGCTCACCACCGTCGTTTCGCGCAGATACGCAGTATTTT	CASSPPSFRADTQYF
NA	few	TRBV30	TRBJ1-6	TGTGCCTGGAGTTCCGGGACAACAAACTCACCCCTCCACTTT	CAWSSGTTNSPLHF
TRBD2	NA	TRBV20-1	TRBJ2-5	TGCAGTGCTAGAGACCGGGTAGCGGGAGGAGAGACCCAGTACTTC	CSARDRVAGGETQYF
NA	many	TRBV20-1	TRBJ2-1	TGCAGTGCTAGTAAGGGGGGCTCCTACAATGAGCAGTTCTTC	CSASKGGSYNEQFF
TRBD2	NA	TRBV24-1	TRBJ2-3	TGTGCCACCAGTGATTTGCGGAGCGGGGGGGATACGCAGTATTTT	CATSDLRSGGDTQYF
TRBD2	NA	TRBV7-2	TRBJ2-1	TGTGCCAGCAGCTTAGCCAGGGCGGGAGCGGGACTAGCGGGATCCTACAATGAGCAGTTCTTC	CASSLARAGAGLAGSYNEQFF
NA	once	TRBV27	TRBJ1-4	TGTGCCAGCAGTTTGTCGAGAAGGGCTAATGAAAAACTGTTTTTT	CASSLSRRANEKLFF
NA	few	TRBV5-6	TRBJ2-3	TGTGCCAGCAGTCCCCGCAGTGGGTCGCAGTATTTT	CASSPRSGSQYF
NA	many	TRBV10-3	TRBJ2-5	TGTGCCATCAGTGACGACGGGGGGAGGGGGAGGCCCCAAGAGACCCAGTACTTC	CAISDDGGRGRPQETQYF
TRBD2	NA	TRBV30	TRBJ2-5	TGTGCCTGGAGGCGCGGGTTGACTAGCGGGAGCTCAGAGACCCAGTACTTC	CAWRRGLTSGSSETQYF
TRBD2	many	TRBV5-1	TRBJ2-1	TGCGCCAGCAGCTTAAGGACTAGCCCCGCCTACAATGAGCAGTTCTTC	CASSLRTSPAYNEQFF
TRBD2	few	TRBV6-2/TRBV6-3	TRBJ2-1	TGTGCCAGCAGTTACGGGGGACACGCTAGCGGGGGCGGATACAATGAGCAGTTCTTC	CASSYGGHASGGGYNEQFF
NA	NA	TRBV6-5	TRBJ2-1	TGTGCCAGCAGTTATACGGGACTTTATGAGCAGTTCTTC	CASSYTGLYEQFF